A selection of T cell receptor beta chains follows, all from one sample in a study of blood T cells in healthy people across ages. Each CDR3 protein gets one entry after TCRdb re-called the 5' RACE reads with MiXCR. The sample carries about 1.5 million distinct CDR3 sequences, roughly 43% recorded once. Sequenced material: blood. These TCRs come from a woman between 18 and 29 years old in good health. The CDR3 runs from the conserved cysteine through the conserved F or W. A D gene is named only where the DNA matches it firmly. Size values are once, few and many counts, or a class for expanded clones, and some rows have none.

>TRBJ2-5|TRBV9|-|-
TGTGCCAGCAGCGTAGCTCCCACCCCAATAAGGGAGGAGCAGTACTTC
CASSVAPTPIREEQYF
>TRBJ1-6|TRBV11-2|TRBD1|-
TGTGCCAGCAGATCAGGGGGCTCCTATAATTCACCCCTCCACTTT
CASRSGGSYNSPLHF
>TRBJ2-5|TRBV20-1|TRBD2|-
TGCAGTGCTAGTTTCCTAGAGTGGCTAGCGGGAGTCCAGGAGACCCAGTACTTC
CSASFLEWLAGVQETQYF
>TRBJ1-5|TRBV6-5|-|few
TGTGCCAGCAGTTACTCCCCAGGCAATCAGCCCCAGCATTTT
CASSYSPGNQPQHF
>TRBJ2-3|TRBV20-1|TRBD1|-
TGCAGTGCTACCCGCTGGGACAGGGGCTCAGATACGCAGTATTTT
CSATRWDRGSDTQYF
>TRBJ2-7|TRBV27|TRBD2|-
TGTGCCAGCAGTCCACGATCTAGCGGGAGGGCTTATAACGGCGAGCAGTACTTC
CASSPRSSGRAYNGEQYF
>TRBJ2-7|TRBV20-1|-|-
TGCAGTGGGGCAGGGCTTTCCTACGAGCAGTACTTC
CSGAGLSYEQYF
>TRBJ2-7|TRBV15|-|-
TGTGCCACCAGCAATAGATACGAGCAGTACTTC
CATSNRYEQYF
>TRBJ1-1|TRBV5-1|-|-
TGCGCCAGCACCCCTCCTGGGATCAGGGGTACTGAAGCTTTCTTT
CASTPPGIRGTEAFF
>TRBJ2-1|TRBV4-1|TRBD2|-
TGCGCCAGCAGCCAAGGTAGCGGGATGGTGAATGAGCAGTTCTTC
CASSQGSGMVNEQFF
>TRBJ1-5|TRBV9|TRBD1|-
TGTGCCAGCAGCGCCTATGGACAGGTCAATCAGCCCCAGCATTTT
CASSAYGQVNQPQHF
>TRBJ2-1|TRBV9|TRBD2|-
TGTGCCAGCAGCAGTTCCCTAGCGGGAGGGGGTAATGAGCAGTTCTTC
CASSSSLAGGGNEQFF
>TRBJ2-3|TRBV7-3|-|-
TGTGCCAGCAGCTTAGGGGCACTAGCCGGGGATACGCAGTATTTT
CASSLGALAGDTQYF
>TRBJ1-2|TRBV12-3/TRBV12-4|-|-
TGTGCCAGCAGTTCCGGGGGAGTGGGGGATGGCTACACCTTC
CASSSGGVGDGYTF
>TRBJ2-1|TRBV6-1|TRBD2|-
TGTGCCAGCAGGATTGGAGCGGGGCAATGGGTCTCTCAGAATGAGCAGTTCTTC
CASRIGAGQWVSQNEQFF
>TRBJ2-5|TRBV12-5|-|few
TGTGCTAGTGGTTTGTACGGGGAAGAGACCCAGTACTTC
CASGLYGEETQYF
>TRBJ2-3|TRBV20-1|TRBD2|-
TGCAGTGCGCAGCGGGAGCTTGTCACAGATACGCAGTATTTT
CSAQRELVTDTQYF
>TRBJ1-6|TRBV7-9|-|-
TGTGCCAGCAGCTTAGATCAGGGTAGGAATTCACCCCTCCACTTT
CASSLDQGRNSPLHF
>TRBJ2-6|TRBV7-3|-|-
TGTGCCAGCAGCTTAGGGGCTGGCTCTGGGGCCAACGTCCTGACTTTC
CASSLGAGSGANVLTF
>TRBJ2-3|TRBV11-2|-|-
TGTGCCAGCAGCTGGGGGGGCAGGGAAGATACGCAGTATTTT
CASSWGGREDTQYF
>TRBJ2-1|TRBV11-3|-|few
TGTGCCAGCAGCTTAGAAACAGCCTCCTACAATGAGCAGTTCTTC
CASSLETASYNEQFF
>TRBJ2-7|TRBV7-2|TRBD1|-
TGTGCCAGCAGCGGGACGGGTACAGGGGCCTACTACGAGCAGTACTTC
CASSGTGTGAYYEQYF
>TRBJ2-1|TRBV12-3/TRBV12-4|-|-
TGTGCCAGCAGTTTGAGTCTCTGGGGCTCCTACAATGAGCAGTTCTTC
CASSLSLWGSYNEQFF
>TRBJ1-1|TRBV29-1|-|few
TGCAGCGTTGCCGGGACCATGAACACTGAAGCTTTCTTT
CSVAGTMNTEAFF
>TRBJ2-3|TRBV7-9|TRBD1|-
TGTGCCAGCAGCTTATCAGCCGGGACAGGAGCAGATACGCAGTATTTT
CASSLSAGTGADTQYF
>TRBJ2-7|TRBV20-1|TRBD2|-
TGCAGTGCCGCCCGGCTAGCGGCTTACGAGCAGTACTTC
CSAARLAAYEQYF
>TRBJ1-2|TRBV28|TRBD1|-
TGTGCCAGCAGTTCAAGGAAGGGGGCTGGCTACACCTTC
CASSSRKGAGYTF
>TRBJ2-5|TRBV5-1|-|-
TGCGCCAGCAGCTTGGAAGCCGGGATGAAGACCCAGTACTTC
CASSLEAGMKTQYF
>TRBJ2-7|TRBV20-1|TRBD2|-
TGCAGTGGTCTTTCGGGACTACCTTCCTACGAGCAGTACTTC
CSGLSGLPSYEQYF
>TRBJ2-3|TRBV7-3|TRBD2|-
TGTGCCAGCAGCTCCCTAGCGGAGAGCACAGATACGCAGTATTTT
CASSSLAESTDTQYF
>TRBJ2-3|TRBV7-9|-|-
TGTGCCAGCAGCCCCGCCGAGGATACGCAGTATTTT
CASSPAEDTQYF
>TRBJ1-6|TRBV5-1|TRBD1|-
TGCGCCAGCAGCTCGGGACAGAGCTCCTATAATTCACCCCTCCACTTT
CASSSGQSSYNSPLHF
>TRBJ1-2|TRBV6-6|-|few
TGTGCCAGCAACTTACTGGGAGTTGGTGGCTACACCTTC
CASNLLGVGGYTF
>TRBJ1-4|TRBV11-2|TRBD1|-
TGTGCCAGCAGCACCAGACAGGGGGGAAATGAAAAACTGTTTTTT
CASSTRQGGNEKLFF
>TRBJ2-7|TRBV28|-|-
TGTGCCAGCAGCAACGGGGCTAGCGCAACCTACGAGCAGTACTTC
CASSNGASATYEQYF
>TRBJ1-1|TRBV12-5|-|few
TGTGCTAGTGGTTTGGTACCACACCTTAAAACTGAAGCTTTCTTT
CASGLVPHLKTEAFF
>TRBJ2-3|TRBV20-1|TRBD2|few
TGCAGTGCTAGATTTAGCGGGAGATCTGCAGATACGCAGTATTTT
CSARFSGRSADTQYF
>TRBJ2-5|TRBV20-1|TRBD2|-
TGCAGAACCCCAACCGGGACTATTAACAATGAGCAGTACTTC
CRTPTGTINNEQYF
>TRBJ2-7|TRBV29-1|-|-
TGCAGCGTTACAGGAGATACCTACGAGCAGTACTTC
CSVTGDTYEQYF
>TRBJ2-7|TRBV12-3/TRBV12-4|-|-
TGTGCCAGTGCCCGAGGGGGATACAGGTACGAGCAGTACTTC
CASARGGYRYEQYF
>TRBJ2-1|TRBV7-9|-|-
TGTGCCAGCAGCTTAGCGATACTAGGCTACAATGAGCAGTTCTTC
CASSLAILGYNEQFF
>TRBJ1-1|TRBV18|-|once
TGTGCCAGCTCACCGGGCAGCGGAGACAAAGCTTTCTTT
CASSPGSGDKAFF
>TRBJ2-7|TRBV20-1|-|-
TGCAGTGGGATGACAGACGCCTACGAGCAGTACTTC
CSGMTDAYEQYF
>TRBJ2-7|TRBV12-3/TRBV12-4|-|-
TGTGCCAGCAGTTTCGGAAGGGGCCTCTCCTACAATGAGCAGTACTTC
CASSFGRGLSYNEQYF
>TRBJ2-5|TRBV7-2|-|few
TGTGCGACCGGCGGGCAGGGAGGAGAGACCCAGTACTTC
CATGGQGGETQYF
>TRBJ2-7|TRBV7-9|-|-
TGTGCCAGCAGCTCCCCCGGGGGATCCTACAATGAGCAGTACTTC
CASSSPGGSYNEQYF
>TRBJ2-7|TRBV7-2|TRBD1|-
TGTGCCAGCAGCCCTAGCTATTGGACAGGAAGCTCCTACGAGCAGTACTTC
CASSPSYWTGSSYEQYF
>TRBJ2-1|TRBV7-6|-|-
TGTGCCAGCAGCTACGGACCCTCAGGCTACAATGAGCAGTTCTTC
CASSYGPSGYNEQFF
>TRBJ2-5|TRBV3-1|TRBD2|-
TGTGCCAGCAGCCTGAGGGATCGGGGAGCGGGAGGACGGAAGACCCAGTACTTC
CASSLRDRGAGGRKTQYF
>TRBJ1-2|TRBV7-2|-|-
TGTGCCAGCAGCTATATCTATGGCTACACCTTC
CASSYIYGYTF
>TRBJ2-1|TRBV6-5|-|-
TGTGCCAGCAGTTATTTAAGCGTTCTGGGTGAGCAGTTCTTC
CASSYLSVLGEQFF
>TRBJ2-3|TRBV5-1|-|few
TGCGCCAGCAGCTTGATGTCGGCAGATACGCAGTATTTT
CASSLMSADTQYF
>TRBJ2-1|TRBV6-2/TRBV6-3|-|-
TGTGCCAGCGGGGAGCGAAGCTCCTACAATGAGCAGTTCTTC
CASGERSSYNEQFF
>TRBJ2-7|TRBV13|-|-
TGTGCCAGCAGATCCCTCGGGCAATCCTACGAGCAGTACTTC
CASRSLGQSYEQYF
>TRBJ1-4|TRBV7-9|-|-
TGTGCCAGCAGCTCACCCGGGACCCCCTATCCGACTAATGAAAAACTGTTTTTT
CASSSPGTPYPTNEKLFF
>TRBJ1-5|TRBV20-1|-|-
TGCAGTGTTGCGACAGGCCTTAGCAATCAGCCCCAGCATTTT
CSVATGLSNQPQHF
>TRBJ2-7|TRBV10-3|-|many
TGTGCCATCAGTGCGGGCGGCTCCTACGAGCAGTACTTC
CAISAGGSYEQYF
>TRBJ2-5|TRBV3-1|-|-
TGTGCCAGCAGCAATAGCAAGGAGCAGTACTTC
CASSNSKEQYF